The rows below give T cell receptor beta chains drawn from one sample of a study of blood T cell repertoires in COVID-19. TCRdb keeps only in-frame clones here, not all; method: immunoSEQ multiplex PCR. Among tens of thousands of clones listed, 86% were seen once. The material sequenced was peripheral blood. The receptors were gathered from a man in his thirties or forties with acute or convalescent COVID-19. Both conserved end residues are part of each CDR3. The order of the fields is D gene, J gene, clone size, CDR3 length, V gene, CDR3 DNA, CDR3 protein. The D gene is left open where the match is weak. Clone sizes are given selectively: once, few, many, or a class where the clone is expanded.

TRBD1,TRBJ1-2,NA,13,TRBV6-5,TGTGCCAGCAGTTACGGTGACAGGGGAGGCTACACCTTC,CASSYGDRGGYTF
NA,TRBJ1-6,NA,13,TRBV9,TGTGCCAGCAGCGTAGACAATAATTCACCCCTCCACTTT,CASSVDNNSPLHF
TRBD2,TRBJ2-1,NA,13,TRBV29-1,TGCAGCGTGCAACTAGCGGGCTACAATGAGCAGTTCTTC,CSVQLAGYNEQFF
TRBD1,TRBJ1-2,once,16,TRBV19,TGTGCCAGTAGACCAGGACAGGGGGCGCAAGGCTATGGCTACACCTTC,CASRPGQGAQGYGYTF
NA,TRBJ2-5,NA,15,TRBV6-1,TGTGCCAGCAGTGAATGGGGCAGGGGGGCAGAGACCCAGTACTTC,CASSEWGRGAETQYF
TRBD1,TRBJ1-2,NA,15,TRBV4-2,TGTGCCAGCAGCCAAGAGGACAGGCAGTCAAATGGCTACACCTTC,CASSQEDRQSNGYTF
TRBD1,TRBJ1-2,NA,16,TRBV28,TGTGCCAGCAGCTTTTCGTCAGGGGGTCCTAACTATGGCTACACCTTC,CASSFSSGGPNYGYTF
NA,TRBJ1-2,once,13,TRBV23-1,TGCGCCAGCTCCCACGGGGGGGACTATGGCTACACCTTC,CASSHGGDYGYTF
NA,TRBJ1-4,few,14,TRBV27,TGTGCCAGCAGTTTATCTGGGCCTAATGAAAAACTGTTTTTT,CASSLSGPNEKLFF
NA,TRBJ2-7,NA,18,TRBV11-2,TGTGCCAGCAGCTTAGATTTGATGGTGGGGAGTCCCCGAAACGAGCAGTACTTC,CASSLDLMVGSPRNEQYF
NA,TRBJ2-1,NA,15,TRBV27,TGTGCCAGCAGTTATAGCTCCCCCTCCTACAATGAGCAGTTCTTC,CASSYSSPSYNEQFF
NA,TRBJ2-1,NA,15,TRBV6-5,TGTGCCAGCAGCCTAACAACTAGCTCCTACAATGAGCAGTTCTTC,CASSLTTSSYNEQFF
NA,TRBJ1-2,NA,15,TRBV2,TGTGCCAGCCAAACAGGCCCGAGGGGGGGCTATGGCTACACCTTC,CASQTGPRGGYGYTF
NA,TRBJ1-5,NA,13,TRBV6-5,TGTGCCAGTTGCCGGGACACGAATCAGCCCCAGCATTTT,CASCRDTNQPQHF
NA,TRBJ1-4,NA,11,TRBV30,TGTGCCTGGAGTCAAAAAGAAAAACTGTTTTTT,CAWSQKEKLFF
TRBD1,TRBJ2-5,NA,16,TRBV5-4,TGTGCCAGCAGCTCCTCCAGGGGAAGGGGGCTAGAGACCCAGTACTTC,CASSSSRGRGLETQYF
NA,TRBJ1-2,NA,15,TRBV6-6,TGTGCCAGCAGTTACGCCGAGGCGGATCTCTATGGCTACACCTTC,CASSYAEADLYGYTF
TRBD1,TRBJ1-5,few,14,TRBV27,TGTGCCAGCAGTCCCTCGGGACAGGATCAGCCCCAGCATTTT,CASSPSGQDQPQHF
TRBD1,TRBJ1-1,NA,13,TRBV5-1,TGCGCCAGCAGACCCCAGGGGGCTACTGAAGCTTTCTTT,CASRPQGATEAFF
TRBD2,TRBJ2-1,NA,15,TRBV5-4,TGTGCCAGCAGCCGAACTAGCGGGGGGGTTAATGAGCAGTTCTTC,CASSRTSGGVNEQFF
NA,TRBJ2-1,NA,13,TRBV14,TGTGCCAGCAGCCCCATTCGGGAGGGGGCTAAGTTCTTC,CASSPIREGAKFF
TRBD1,TRBJ2-2,NA,16,TRBV11-2,TGTGCCAGCAGCTTTTTTTGGGGACAGGGGACCGGGGAGCTGTTTTTT,CASSFFWGQGTGELFF
TRBD2,TRBJ2-1,once,15,TRBV5-1,TGCGCCAGCAGCCCCGACGGCGGGGGTTTGGATGAGCAGTTCTTC,CASSPDGGGLDEQFF
NA,TRBJ1-2,NA,14,TRBV11-2,TGTGCCAGCAGCTTAGGCGGGCTTAGCTATGGCTACACCTTC,CASSLGGLSYGYTF
TRBD1,TRBJ1-2,NA,15,TRBV6-2/TRBV6-3,TGTGCCAGCAGTTCGGACAGGATGGGAAACTATGGCTACACCTTC,CASSSDRMGNYGYTF
NA,TRBJ1-4,NA,15,TRBV7-2,TGTGCCAGCAGCGGAACCGGGGAGGGAGTAGAAAAACTGTTTTTT,CASSGTGEGVEKLFF
NA,TRBJ1-1,NA,17,TRBV7-2,TGTGCCAGCAGCTTAGAGACGGGTGGAGGGAGGAACACTGAAGCTTTCTTT,CASSLETGGGRNTEAFF
NA,TRBJ1-1,NA,15,TRBV5-6,TGTGCCAGCAGCTATCGGACGGCCGGGGTCACTGAAGCTTTCTTT,CASSYRTAGVTEAFF
NA,TRBJ1-1,NA,17,TRBV7-2,TGTGCCAGCAACAGTAGGGGGGGCCCTAGGATAAACACTGAAGCTTTCTTT,CASNSRGGPRINTEAFF
TRBD2,TRBJ2-1,NA,16,TRBV18,TGTGCCAGCTCCCAGACTAGCGGGAAAACCTACAATGAGCAGTTCTTC,CASSQTSGKTYNEQFF
TRBD2,TRBJ2-3,NA,17,TRBV7-3,TGTGCCAGCAGTGCCGCCGGGACTACCCCAGGCGCAGATACGCAGTATTTT,CASSAAGTTPGADTQYF
TRBD2,TRBJ2-1,NA,19,TRBV5-5,TGTGCCAGCAGCTTGGTACGGCAGGGTTGGACTAGCGGGATGGATGAGCAGTTCTTC,CASSLVRQGWTSGMDEQFF
NA,TRBJ1-5,NA,14,TRBV5-1,TGCGCCAGCAGCTTGGGCCTGGGCTCGGATGCCCAGCATTTT,CASSLGLGSDAQHF
NA,TRBJ1-2,NA,16,TRBV5-1,TGCGCCAGCAGCTTGGGAGGCATGAAAAGTCACTATGGCTACACCTTC,CASSLGGMKSHYGYTF
NA,TRBJ1-3,NA,15,TRBV6-5,TGTGCCAGCAGCCTTCCCATTTCGGGAACCCCCACCATATATTTT,CASSLPISGTPTIYF
TRBD1,TRBJ1-5,NA,15,TRBV19,TGTGCCAGTAACGAGGGACAGGGGTACCCTCAGCCCCAGCATTTT,CASNEGQGYPQPQHF
TRBD1,TRBJ1-3,NA,16,TRBV7-8,TGTGCCAGCAGCCCGCGGGACAGGGGGTCTGGAAACACCATATATTTT,CASSPRDRGSGNTIYF
NA,TRBJ1-3,NA,14,TRBV7-2,TGTGCCAGCAGATCGACAGGACTCGGAAACACCATATATTTT,CASRSTGLGNTIYF
TRBD1,TRBJ1-2,NA,13,TRBV25-1,TGTGCCAGCAGTCCGGACAGGGACTATGGCTACACCTTC,CASSPDRDYGYTF
NA,TRBJ2-3,NA,16,TRBV7-8,TGTGCCAGCAGCTTAGTGGCTGGACATAGCACAGATACGCAGTATTTT,CASSLVAGHSTDTQYF
NA,TRBJ1-3,NA,14,TRBV19,TGTGCCAGTAGTACGGGGGGCACTGGAAACACCATATATTTT,CASSTGGTGNTIYF
TRBD1,TRBJ1-5,NA,14,TRBV20-1,TGCAGTGCTAGTGACAGGGGGGCAAATCAGCCCCAGCATTTT,CSASDRGANQPQHF
NA,TRBJ1-4,once,15,TRBV5-1,TGCGCCAGCAGCTCGGGACATGAGACTTATGAAAAACTGTTTTTT,CASSSGHETYEKLFF